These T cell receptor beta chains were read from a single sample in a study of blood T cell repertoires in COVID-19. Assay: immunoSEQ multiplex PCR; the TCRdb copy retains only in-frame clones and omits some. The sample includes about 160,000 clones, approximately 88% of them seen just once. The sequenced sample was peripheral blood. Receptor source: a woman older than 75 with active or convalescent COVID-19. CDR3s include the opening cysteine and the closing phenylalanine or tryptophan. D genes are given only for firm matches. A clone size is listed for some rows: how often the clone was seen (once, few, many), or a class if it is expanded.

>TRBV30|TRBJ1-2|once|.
TGTGCCTGGAGTTTAGGCACAGACTATGGCTACACCTTC
CAWSLGTDYGYTF
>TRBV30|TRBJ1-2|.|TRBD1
TGTGCCTGGAGTGTAGGACAGGGGCATGGCTACACCTTC
CAWSVGQGHGYTF
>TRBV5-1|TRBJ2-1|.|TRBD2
TGCGCCAGCAGCACCAATAGCGGGGGGGCGTACAATGAGCAGTTCTTC
CASSTNSGGAYNEQFF
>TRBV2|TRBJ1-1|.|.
TGTGCCCGCGGACAGATGAACACTGAAGCTTTCTTT
CARGQMNTEAFF
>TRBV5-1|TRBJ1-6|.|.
TGCGCCAGCAGCTTGGTTGGGGAGCATTCACCCCTCCACTTT
CASSLVGEHSPLHF
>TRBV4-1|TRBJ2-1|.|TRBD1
TGCGCCAGCAGCCCCGGACAGGGCTACAATGAGCAGTTCTTC
CASSPGQGYNEQFF
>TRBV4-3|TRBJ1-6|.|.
TGCGCCAGCAGCCAAGGTTCAGAAATTAATTCACCCCTCCACTTT
CASSQGSEINSPLHF
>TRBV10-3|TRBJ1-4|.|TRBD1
TGTGCCATCAGGGGAGGGACAGGCGAAAAACTGTTTTTT
CAIRGGTGEKLFF
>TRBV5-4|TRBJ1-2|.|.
TGTGCCAGCACCCTGTGGGGGGGCTATGGCTACACCTTC
CASTLWGGYGYTF
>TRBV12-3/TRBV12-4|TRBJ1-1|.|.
TGTGCCAGCACTGGGGCCAGGTCCACTGAAGCTTTCTTT
CASTGARSTEAFF
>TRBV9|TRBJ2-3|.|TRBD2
TGTGCCAGCAGCCCCCTTTGGGGGGGTTCCACAGATACGCAGTATTTT
CASSPLWGGSTDTQYF
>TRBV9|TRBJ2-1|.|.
TGTGCCAGCAGCGTAGCGGTGCGAAGCTCCTACAATGAGCAGTTCTTC
CASSVAVRSSYNEQFF
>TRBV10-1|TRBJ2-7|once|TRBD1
TGCGCCAGCAGCCCGGACAGGGCCTACGAGCAGTACTTC
CASSPDRAYEQYF
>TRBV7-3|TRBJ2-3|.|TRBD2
TGTGCCAGCAGCCTCTCCGGGACTAGCATCGATACGCAGTATTTT
CASSLSGTSIDTQYF
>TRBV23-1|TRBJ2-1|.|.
TGCGCCAGCAGTCAATCTGACAGGACAGTTGATTACAATGAGCAGTTCTTC
CASSQSDRTVDYNEQFF
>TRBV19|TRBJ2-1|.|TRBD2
TGTGCCAGTAGTAGGAGCGGGGGGCCTTATGAGCAGTTCTTC
CASSRSGGPYEQFF
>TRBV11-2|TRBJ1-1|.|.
TGTGCCAGCAGCTCCCCGCCGGGGAGGCTCACTGAAGCTTTCTTT
CASSSPPGRLTEAFF
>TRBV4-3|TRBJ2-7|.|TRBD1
TGCGCCAGCAGCCAAGCAATAGGACAGGGTTACGAGCAGTACTTC
CASSQAIGQGYEQYF
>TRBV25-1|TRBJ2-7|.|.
TGTGCCAGCAGTGAACGGTACTACGAGCAGTACTTC
CASSERYYEQYF
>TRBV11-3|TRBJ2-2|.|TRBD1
TGTGCCAGCAGCCCAGGACAGGTTCTCGGGGAGCTGTTTTTT
CASSPGQVLGELFF
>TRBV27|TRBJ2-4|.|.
TGTGCCAGCGGGGAGGGGGGTTTAGCCAAAAACATTCAGTACTTC
CASGEGGLAKNIQYF
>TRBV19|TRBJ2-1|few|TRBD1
TGTGCCAGTACCCTCGGACAGGGTAACTACAATGAGCAGTTCTTC
CASTLGQGNYNEQFF
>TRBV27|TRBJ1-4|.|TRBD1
TGTGCCAGCAGTTTCACGGGACAGTCTGAAAAACTGTTTTTT
CASSFTGQSEKLFF
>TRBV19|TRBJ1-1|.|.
TGTGCCAGTAGTATATCCCTCCAGTCTGAAGCTTTCTTT
CASSISLQSEAFF
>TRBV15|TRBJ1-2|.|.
TGTGCCACCAGCAGAGATAAAGGGGCCCCCTATGGCTACACCTTC
CATSRDKGAPYGYTF
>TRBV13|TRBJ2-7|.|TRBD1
TGTGCCAGCAGCTTAGAGGACAGGGGCTACGAGCAGTACTTC
CASSLEDRGYEQYF
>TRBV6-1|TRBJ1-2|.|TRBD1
TGTGCCAGCAGCTTTGACAGGGCGGAGGACACCTTC
CASSFDRAEDTF
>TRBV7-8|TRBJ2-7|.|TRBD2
TGTGCCAGCAGCTTACAAGGGGGGGCCAGCGGGAGCTACGAGCAGTACTTC
CASSLQGGASGSYEQYF
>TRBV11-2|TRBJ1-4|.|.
TGTGCCAGCAGCTTATCCCTCCAGTCAACTAATGAAAAACTGTTTTTT
CASSLSLQSTNEKLFF
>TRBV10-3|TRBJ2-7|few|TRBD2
TGTGCCATCACCTCCCTAAGCTCTAGCGGGGGTGAGCAGTACTTC
CAITSLSSSGGEQYF
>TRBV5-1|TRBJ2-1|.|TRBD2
TGCGCCAGCAGCTGGGACGGGACTAGAGGGAGTGAGCAGTTCTTC
CASSWDGTRGSEQFF
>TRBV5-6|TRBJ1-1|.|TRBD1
TGTGCCAGCAGCACCTGGACAGGGGGCCTCGACACTGAAGCTTTCTTT
CASSTWTGGLDTEAFF
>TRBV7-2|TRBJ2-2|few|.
TGTGCCAGCAGCTTAGGACGGGGGAGGACCGGGGAGCTGTTTTTT
CASSLGRGRTGELFF
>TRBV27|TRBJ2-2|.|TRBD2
TGTGCCAGCAGTTTAATACTAGCGGACACCGGGGAGCTGTTTTTT
CASSLILADTGELFF
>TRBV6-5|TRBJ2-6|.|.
TGTGCCAGCAGTTATATCTCTGGGGCCAACGTCCTGACTTTC
CASSYISGANVLTF
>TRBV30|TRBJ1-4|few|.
TGTGCCTGGGTGACAGGTTCTGCAACTAATGAAAAACTGTTTTTT
CAWVTGSATNEKLFF
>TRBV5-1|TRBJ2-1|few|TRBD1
TGCGCCAGCAGCCTGCTTAGGGGACAGGCCTACAATGAGCAGTTCTTC
CASSLLRGQAYNEQFF
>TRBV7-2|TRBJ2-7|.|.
TGTGCCAGCAGTAAGGGGGAACCCGTTTACGAGCAGTACTTC
CASSKGEPVYEQYF
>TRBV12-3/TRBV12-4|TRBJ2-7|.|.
TGTGCCAGCAGCCTTGGTCCGGGGGTCGAGCAGTACTTC
CASSLGPGVEQYF
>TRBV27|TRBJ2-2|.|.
TGTGCCAGCAGTTTATATCAAATCCGGGACACATCTCACACCGGGGAGCTGTTTTTT
CASSLYQIRDTSHTGELFF
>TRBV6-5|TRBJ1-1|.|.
TGTGCCAGCTTAGCGGGCTCAGGGGACACTGAAGCTTTCTTT
CASLAGSGDTEAFF
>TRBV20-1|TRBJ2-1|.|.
TGCAGTGCTTATCGGAATGAGCAGTTCTTC
CSAYRNEQFF
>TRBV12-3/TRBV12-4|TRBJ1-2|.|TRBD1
TGTGCCAGCAGACAGGGGGCAAGTGGCTACACCTTC
CASRQGASGYTF
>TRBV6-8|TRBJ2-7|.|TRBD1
TGTGCCAGCACCCAAAGGACAGGACACTACGAGCAGTACTTC
CASTQRTGHYEQYF